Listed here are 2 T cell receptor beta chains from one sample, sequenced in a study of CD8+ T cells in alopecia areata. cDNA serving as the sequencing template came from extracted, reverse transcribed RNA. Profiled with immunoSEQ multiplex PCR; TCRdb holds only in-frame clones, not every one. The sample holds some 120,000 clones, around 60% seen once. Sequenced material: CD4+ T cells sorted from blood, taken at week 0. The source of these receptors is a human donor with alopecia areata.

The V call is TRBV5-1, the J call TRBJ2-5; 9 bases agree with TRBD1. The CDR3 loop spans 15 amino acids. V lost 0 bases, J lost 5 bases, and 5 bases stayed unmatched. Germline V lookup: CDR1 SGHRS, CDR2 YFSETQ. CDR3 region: CASSLASDRGETQYF. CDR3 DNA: TGCGCCAGCAGCTTGGCCTCGGACAGGGGCGAGACCCAGTACTTC.

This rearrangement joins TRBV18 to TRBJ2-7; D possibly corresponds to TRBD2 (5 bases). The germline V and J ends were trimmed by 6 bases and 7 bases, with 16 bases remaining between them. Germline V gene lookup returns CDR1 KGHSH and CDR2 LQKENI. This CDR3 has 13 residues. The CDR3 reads CASSKRGKEEQYF. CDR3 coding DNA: TGTGCCAGCTCTAAACGAGGGAAGGAAGAGCAGTACTTC.